The rows below give T cell receptor beta chains drawn from one sample of a study of OX40 agonist ivuxolimab in advanced cancers. The method was immunoSEQ multiplex PCR; TCRdb's version includes in-frame clones alone and lacks a portion of them. The table lists some 50,000 clones, around nine tenths of them singletons. Sequencing used CD4+ or CD8+ T cells sorted from blood, obtained in a trial of the OX40 agonist ivuxolimab. The receptors were sampled from an adult with an advanced solid tumor such as melanoma, head and neck, liver or kidney cancer. The CDR3 runs from the conserved cysteine through the conserved F or W. Each record gives: clone size, D gene, J gene, V gene, CDR3 protein. A D gene is named only where the DNA matches it firmly. The size of a clone is reported for some rows only, either as once, few or many, or as a class for expanded clones.

>.|.|TRBJ1-2|TRBV7-9
CASSLEGGYTF
>.|.|TRBJ2-7|TRBV27
CASSLRQESYEQYF
>few|TRBD1|TRBJ1-1|TRBV4-1
CASSQVGGGTEAFF
>once|.|TRBJ1-5|TRBV6-6
CASSYPEPQHF
>.|.|TRBJ2-1|TRBV7-8
CASSFAGTNNEQFF
>.|.|TRBJ2-1|TRBV27
CASSLSSYNEQFF
>.|.|TRBJ1-6|TRBV4-3
CASSQDRGYNSPLHF
>.|.|TRBJ2-7|TRBV29-1
CSAKRVESYEQYF
>.|TRBD1|TRBJ2-7|TRBV9
CASSVSTGTGSYEQYF
>.|.|TRBJ2-1|TRBV21-1
CASSKNTSGPEPEQFF
>once|.|TRBJ2-5|TRBV5-1
CASSLAGVNQETQYF
>.|TRBD2|TRBJ2-1|TRBV27
CASSLSGRANYNEQFF
>few|.|TRBJ1-3|TRBV27
CASSLQGGYGNTIYF
>.|TRBD1|TRBJ1-1|TRBV25-1
CASSDEGANSEAFF
>.|TRBD1|TRBJ1-1|TRBV7-9
CASSETGGAFF
>.|TRBD2|TRBJ2-5|TRBV5-1
CASSFGTSPETQYF
>.|.|TRBJ2-1|TRBV5-8
CASYTGGVYNEQFF
>.|.|TRBJ2-1|TRBV4-1
CASSQVRQAHNEQFF
>.|.|TRBJ2-4|TRBV7-9
CASSDSDSQNIQYF
>.|.|TRBJ1-1|TRBV7-9
CASSPTAEFRTEAFF
>.|TRBD1|TRBJ2-6|TRBV25-1
CASSEDRGRLAGANVLTF
>.|.|TRBJ1-2|TRBV5-1
CASSINTGSEGYTF